The 3 T cell receptor beta chains below all came from one sample that was sequenced in a study of T cells in women clearing cervical HPV infection. TCRdb's copy holds only in-frame clones and misses some; the assay was immunoSEQ multiplex PCR. Its listing shows about 41,000 clones. Sequencing was performed on blood buffy coat. All receptors derive from a woman aged 18 to 75 with a cervical HPV16 infection that either progressed to CIN3+ or cleared (not recorded which).

Concerning this clone itself: The CDR3 end lies 3 residues beyond the end of the read and is filled in from the germline J gene. V gene TRBV7-2 combines with J gene TRBJ1-2, with 10 bases identical to TRBD1. Trimming removed 5 bases from V and 3 bases from J; junction bases left unmatched: 3. There are 14 residues in the CDR3. Germline lookup yields CDR1 SGHTA and CDR2 FQGNSA. The CDR3 bases that were read are TGTGCCAGCAGCATGACAGGGGGCTACTATGGC. Protein product: CASSMTGGYYG. From start to end, the CDR3 is CASSMTGGYYGYTF.

Of note for this clone: Coverage ceases 3 residues before the CDR3 finishes, and the germline J gene fills in the end. This chain links TRBV7-8 with TRBJ1-1, with unresolved D. V dropped 1 base and J dropped 1 base, with 4 bases sitting between them. The CDR3 covers 13 residues. CDR1 and CDR2 (germline): SGHVS, FQNEAQ. The part of the CDR3 DNA that was read is TGTGCCAGCAGCTTAGACAGGAACACTGAA. Translating it yields CASSLDRNTE. The CDR3, in full, reads CASSLDRNTEAFF.

Worth noting for this clone: The read finishes 3 residues shy of the CDR3 end, and the germline J gene is used to complete it. This chain connects TRBV12-3 or TRBV12-4 to TRBJ2-1; TRBD2 matches 10 bases. CDR3 length: 15 amino acids. Trimming removed 5 bases from V and 2 bases from J; junction bases left unmatched: 3. The sequenced CDR3 bases are TGTGCCAGCAGTCCTAGCGGGAGTACCTACAATGAG. Protein product: CASSPSGSTYNE. The full CDR3 protein is CASSPSGSTYNEQFF.